These 27 T cell receptor beta chains originate from one sample sequenced in a study of cytomegalovirus exposure and HLA in healthy donors. The PCR used 60 Vbeta and 13 Jbeta primers. The repertoire was sequenced with immunoSEQ multiplex PCR; TCRdb's copy has only in-frame clones and lacks some. The sample includes about 130,000 clones, about 80% seen only once; the top ten take approximately 0.97%. The sequenced sample was PBMCs. These receptors were taken from a human donor in good health.

The chain is built from TRBV29-1 and TRBJ2-4, with 11 nucleotides matching TRBD2. In germline, CDR1 is SQVTM, CDR2 ANQGSEA. V gave up 4 bases and J gave up 5 bases; unmatched junction bases: 4. The CDR3 is 14 amino acids. The CDR3 sequence is CSVGGTSGENIQYF. The CDR3 DNA reads TGCAGCGTTGGCGGGACTAGCGGTGAAAACATTCAGTACTTC.

The rearrangement links TRBV5-1 to TRBJ2-3, with TRBD2 identical over 14 bases. Looked up from germline, CDR1 is SGHRS and CDR2 is YFSETQ. There are 17 residues in the CDR3. With 4 bases clipped from V and 5 bases from J, the junction kept 9 bases outside the gene matches. CDR3 bases: TGCGCCAGCAGCAAACAGACTAGCGGGGGGGCCGGAGATACGCAGTATTTT. As protein: CASSKQTSGGAGDTQYF.

This chain joins TRBV9 and TRBJ1-2; D might be TRBD1 (5 bases). V was pared by 4 bases and J by 4 bases, with 14 bases between. Germline CDR1 is SGDLS and CDR2 is YYNGEE. CDR3 length: 14 amino acids. The CDR3 protein is CASSPEGRVYGYTF. CDR3 nucleotide sequence: TGTGCCAGCAGCCCGGAGGGGCGGGTCTATGGCTACACCTTC.

This clone was picked up a small number of times. V is TRBV6-1 and J is TRBJ2-7; TRBD1 matches at 8 bases. Germline lookup yields CDR1 MNHNS and CDR2 SASEGT. The CDR3 has 15 amino acids. V shed 7 bases, J shed 6 bases, and the junction held 14 bases outside the gene matches. The CDR3 DNA follows: TGTGCCAGCATCTCGTCAGGGGGCAGGGTGGGCGAGCAGTACTTC. It codes for CASISSGGRVGEQYF.

This chain connects TRBV2 to TRBJ1-1; 8 nucleotides agree with TRBD1. Per germline, CDR1 SNHLY and CDR2 FYNNEI. The CDR3 runs to 13 residues. Trimming took 4 bases from V and 5 from J; bases not matched to a gene: 3. CDR3 sequence reads: CASSGQGRTEAFF. The CDR3 DNA reads TGTGCCAGCAGTGGACAGGGGAGGACTGAAGCTTTCTTT. Together with reference TRBV2 and TRBJ1-1, the CDR3 gives the full variable domain: EPEVTQTPSHQVTQMGQEVILRCVPISNHLYFYWYRQILGQKVEFLVSFYNNEISEKSEIFDDQFSVERPDGSNFTLKIRSTKLEDSAMYFCASSGQGRTEAFFGQGTRLTVV.

The chain has TRBV7-2 and TRBJ1-2; D is possibly TRBD1 (5 bases). Germline V gives CDR1 SGHTA, CDR2 FQGNSA. V lost 4 bases and J lost 6, with 21 bases in between. The length of the CDR3 is 16 residues. In nucleotides, the CDR3 is TGTGCCAGCAGCTCCCTGGGGGGTCGCGTTATAGATGGCTACACCTTC. As protein: CASSSLGGRVIDGYTF.

The V call is TRBV13, the J call TRBJ2-7; possible D gene TRBD2, 5 bases. CDR1 PRHDT and CDR2 FYEKMQ come from the germline V gene (reference sequence). There are 14 residues in the CDR3. Trimming stripped 4 bases from V and 1 base from J, with 11 bases between. CDR3 in DNA: TGTGCCAGCAGCTCCGGTCTAGCTTCCTACGAGCAGTACTTC. Translating gives CASSSGLASYEQYF.

The chain has TRBV4-2 and TRBJ2-3; D might be TRBD1 (5 bases). The germline V gene has CDR1 LGHNA and CDR2 YNFKEQ. The CDR3 spans 16 residues. The germline V and J ends were trimmed by 2 bases and 1 base, with 13 bases remaining between them. The CDR3 here is CASSQLQQAGTDTQYF. The CDR3 DNA follows: TGTGCCAGCAGCCAATTACAACAGGCCGGCACAGATACGCAGTATTTT.

The rearrangement uses TRBV5-1 and TRBJ1-1, with D unclear. Per the germline V gene, CDR1 is SGHRS and CDR2 is YFSETQ. The CDR3 is 16 amino acids. The V end lost 1 base, the J end lost 3 bases, and 16 bases lay between the germline ends. CDR3 DNA sequence: TGCGCCAGCAGCTTGCAAGCCCTTCGGTTGGACACTGAAGCTTTCTTT. The encoded protein is CASSLQALRLDTEAFF.

The CDR3 sequence: CATGDRGSETQYF. CDR3 bases: TGTGCCACCGGAGACAGGGGGTCGGAGACCCAGTACTTC. The chain employs TRBV15 and TRBJ2-5; 9 positions match TRBD1. The trim removed 8 bases at V and 5 bases at J, leaving 6 bases unmatched. CDR1 and CDR2 from the germline V gene are LNHNV and YYDKDF (reference sequence). This CDR3 contains 13 residues.

The J gene is TRBJ1-2, the V gene TRBV6-5; D is possibly TRBD1 (6 bases). The germline V gene has CDR1 MNHEY and CDR2 SVGAGI. The ends were cut back, 6 bases at V and 4 bases at J, with 15 bases in the middle. The CDR3 runs to 14 residues. The CDR3 bases are TGTGCCAGCAGCGAAGACAGGAGAAGCTATGGCTACACCTTC. Translation: CASSEDRRSYGYTF.

The chain couples TRBV7-2 to TRBJ2-7, with 7 bases that match TRBD1. The CDR3 is 14 residues long. CDR1 and CDR2 from the germline V gene are SGHTA and FQGNSA. Trimming cost V 5 bases and J 3 bases; bases outside gene matches: 7. The CDR3: CASSLGDSYYEQYF. The CDR3 nucleotides read TGTGCCAGCAGCCTAGGGGACAGTTACTACGAGCAGTACTTC.

The J gene is TRBJ1-3, the V gene TRBV18, with D maybe TRBD1 (5 bases). Deletions cut 1 base from V and 6 bases from J, with 10 bases between. Per the germline V gene, CDR1 is KGHSH and CDR2 is LQKENI. The CDR3 extends over 14 amino acids. The CDR3 is CASSPREGENTIYF. CDR3 DNA sequence: TGTGCCAGCTCACCACGAGAAGGGGAAAACACCATATATTTT.

This clone was seen once. The rearrangement joins TRBV4-1 to TRBJ1-2, with 9 bases lining up with TRBD1. Germline V gene data show CDR1 as MGHRA and CDR2 as YSYEKL. Losses at the gene ends were 4 bases for V and 5 bases for J; bases not matched to a gene: 11. The CDR3 is made up of 16 amino acids. The CDR3 coding sequence is TGCGCCAGCAGCCTAACCGGGACAGGGATTTCGTATGGCTACACCTTC. Translation: CASSLTGTGISYGYTF.

The chain links TRBV6-6 to TRBJ2-1, with TRBD1 matching over 8 bases. CDR3 size: 14 residues. V shed 5 bases and J 6 bases; nucleotides not matched to a gene: 6. Germline V gives CDR1 MNHNY, CDR2 SVGAGI (reference sequence). CDR3 region: CASSLGQVANEQFF. CDR3 nucleotide sequence: TGTGCCAGCAGTCTGGGACAGGTTGCCAATGAGCAGTTCTTC.

This sequence joins TRBV7-3 and TRBJ2-3; 8 nucleotides match TRBD2. V was clipped by 5 bases and J by 6 bases; unmatched bases: 7. The CDR3 contains 14 residues. The germline CDR1 and CDR2 sequences are SGHTA and FQGTGA. CDR3 nucleotides: TGTGCCAGCAGCGCACCGGGACTAGGGGATACGCAGTATTTT. This gives the protein CASSAPGLGDTQYF.

This chain joins TRBV21-1 and TRBJ1-2; TRBD1 is taken as the D call from the table, unchecked against the DNA. TRBV21-1 is annotated as a pseudogene. This CDR3 has 16 amino acids. CDR3 loop: CASSTEGAIDNYGYTF. As DNA, the CDR3 is TGTGCCAGCAGCACGGAGGGGGCGATAGATAACTATGGCTACACCTTC.

The CDR3 is CASSQDRTSGETSSYEQYF. The CDR3 nucleotides are TGTGCCAGCAGCCAAGATAGGACTAGCGGGGAGACCAGCTCCTACGAGCAGTACTTC. The chain links TRBV4-2 to TRBJ2-7; 12 bases fit TRBD2. The CDR3 is made up of 19 amino acids. Germline V lookup: CDR1 LGHNA, CDR2 YNFKEQ. The V and J ends lost 0 bases and 0 bases, in that order; junction bases with no gene match: 9.

The V call is TRBV10-3, the J call TRBJ1-4; D is unresolved. The length of the CDR3 is 14 residues. Germline lookup yields CDR1 ENHRY and CDR2 SYGVKD. The V gene lost 2 bases and the J gene lost 0 bases, with 4 bases spanning the gap. CDR3 protein: CAISEGATNEKLFF. The CDR3 DNA reads TGTGCCATCAGTGAGGGAGCAACTAATGAAAAACTGTTTTTT.

The V and J genes are TRBV27 and TRBJ2-2; tentative D call: TRBD1 (6 bases). Per germline, CDR1 MNHEY and CDR2 SMNVEV (reference sequence). Trimming took 2 bases from V and 4 from J, leaving 14 bases between them. This CDR3 is 16 amino acids long. This chain's CDR3 is CASSLRNRVSTGELFF. CDR3 coding DNA: TGTGCCAGCAGTTTAAGAAACAGGGTATCCACCGGGGAGCTGTTTTTT.

The rearrangement uses TRBV27 and TRBJ1-2, with D maybe TRBD1 (5 bases). From germline, CDR1 is MNHEY and CDR2 SMNVEV (reference sequence). V dropped 10 bases and J dropped 8 bases, with 11 bases sitting between them. This CDR3 comprises 10 residues. This CDR3 is CATFSGGYTF. For the CDR3, the DNA is TGTGCCACCTTCTCAGGGGGCTACACCTTC.

The chain combines TRBV7-2 with TRBJ2-7, with TRBD1 matching over 9 bases. With 2 bases clipped from V and 2 bases from J, the junction kept 16 bases outside the gene matches. The CDR3 extends over 19 amino acids. From germline, CDR1 is SGHTA and CDR2 FQGNSA. The CDR3: CASSLRAWIGTGIPYEQYF. In DNA, the CDR3 is TGTGCCAGCAGCTTACGGGCTTGGATAGGGACAGGGATCCCCTACGAGCAGTACTTC. Full variable domain (rest looked up from reference TRBV7-2 and TRBJ2-7): GAGVSQSPSNKVTEKGKDVELRCDPISGHTALYWYRQSLGQGLEFLIYFQGNSAPDKSGLPSDRFSAERTGGSVSTLTIQRTQQEDSAVYLCASSLRAWIGTGIPYEQYFGPGTRLTVT.

A few counts support this clone. The CDR3 nucleotides read TGTGCCATCAGTGAGGGGACAGGGGACGAGCAGTACTTC. Protein product: CAISEGTGDEQYF. V usage is TRBV10-3 and J usage is TRBJ2-7, with 10 bases lining up with TRBD1. J was trimmed by 5 bases and V by 2 bases; bases with no gene match: 0. CDR1 is ENHRY and CDR2 is SYGVKD in the germline V gene. CDR3 size: 13 residues.

CDR3 region: CASSWNRGASDTQYF. CDR3 nucleotides: TGTGCCAGCAGCTGGAACAGGGGTGCGTCAGATACGCAGTATTTT. The chain employs TRBV7-2 and TRBJ2-3; 7 positions agree with TRBD1. The CDR3 runs 15 residues. The ends lost 4 bases at V and 4 bases at J; junction bases unmatched: 8. Germline CDR1 SGHTA, CDR2 FQGNSA.

CDR3 sequence reads: CASSKTGANTGELFF. CDR3 nucleotide sequence: TGCGCCAGCAGTAAGACAGGAGCGAACACCGGGGAGCTGTTTTTT. This chain joins TRBV10-2 and TRBJ2-2, with D maybe TRBD1 (6 bases). Trimming cost V 5 bases and J 0 bases, with 10 bases left between them. Germline V gene sequence: CDR1 WSHSY, CDR2 SAAADI. This CDR3 contains 15 residues.

The CDR3 region is CASSHLTEQPQHF. In nucleotides, the CDR3 is TGTGCCAGCAGCCACCTGACAGAACAGCCCCAGCATTTT. The rearrangement joins TRBV5-5 to TRBJ1-5; D might be TRBD1 (5 bases). The germline V and J ends were trimmed by 4 bases and 7 bases, with 12 bases remaining between them. The length of the CDR3 is 13 residues. CDR1 SGHKS and CDR2 YYEKEE come from the germline V gene (reference sequence).

The V call is TRBV19, the J call TRBJ1-2, with no clear D. The CDR3 sequence is 14 residues long. V was clipped by 3 bases and J by 5 bases, with 13 bases between them. The germline V gene encodes CDR1 LNHDA and CDR2 SQIVND (reference sequence). The CDR3 DNA is TGTGCCAGTAGTATGTCTCAGACTCCGTATGGCTACACCTTC. It specifies CASSMSQTPYGYTF.